This T cell receptor (beta chain) was sequenced for a study of OX40 agonist ivuxolimab in advanced cancers. About the study: The patients got ivuxolimab, which is an agonistic anti-OX40 (CD134) antibody. Partial responses were recorded for three patients, including one with hepatocellular carcinoma and two with cutaneous melanoma. Study observations and caveats: Expanded clones were, on average, more numerous in CD8+ T cells than in CD4+.

CDR1 and CDR2 (germline): MNHEY, SMNVEV (reference sequence). Trimming took 6 bases from V and 2 from J, leaving 17 bases between them. The CDR3 runs to 16 residues. This table comes from immunoSEQ multiplex PCR, and its TCRdb copy is limited to in-frame clones, with some not included. The sample lists about 78,000 clones; roughly 93% were seen once. Comments on this clone: Its antigen remains unknown.

The sequencing used CD4+ or CD8+ T cells sorted from blood, collected in a trial of the OX40 agonist ivuxolimab. The chain couples TRBV27 to TRBJ1-5; tentatively, D is TRBD1 (5 bases). This receptor was taken from an adult with an advanced solid tumor such as melanoma, head and neck, liver or kidney cancer. Here the CDR3 DNA reads TGTGCCAGCAGCCCCATAGGGGCGGTCGGCAATCAGCCCCAGCATTTT. Translation gives CASSPIGAVGNQPQHF.